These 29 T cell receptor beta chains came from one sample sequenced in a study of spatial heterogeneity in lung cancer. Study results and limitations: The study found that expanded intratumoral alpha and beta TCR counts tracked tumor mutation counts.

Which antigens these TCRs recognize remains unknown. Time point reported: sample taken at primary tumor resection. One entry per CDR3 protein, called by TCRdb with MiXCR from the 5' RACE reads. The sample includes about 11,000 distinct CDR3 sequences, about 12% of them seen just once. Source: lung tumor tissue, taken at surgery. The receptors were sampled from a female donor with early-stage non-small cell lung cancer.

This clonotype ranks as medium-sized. In DNA, the CDR3 is TGTGCCAGCAGCTTAGATCATCAGATTGGCGAGCAGTACTTC. Protein: CASSLDHQIGEQYF. This sequence joins TRBV11-2 and TRBJ2-7; D gene unclear. V lost 0 bases and J lost 6, with 12 bases in between. CDR3 length: 14 amino acids. Germline V gene data show CDR1 as SGHAT and CDR2 as FQNNGV.

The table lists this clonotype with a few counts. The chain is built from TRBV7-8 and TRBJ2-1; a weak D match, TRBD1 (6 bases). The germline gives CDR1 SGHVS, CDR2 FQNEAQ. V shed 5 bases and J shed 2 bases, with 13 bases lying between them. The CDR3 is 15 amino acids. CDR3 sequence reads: CASSRAGVTYNEQFF. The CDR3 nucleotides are TGTGCCAGCAGCCGGGCAGGGGTGACCTACAATGAGCAGTTCTTC.

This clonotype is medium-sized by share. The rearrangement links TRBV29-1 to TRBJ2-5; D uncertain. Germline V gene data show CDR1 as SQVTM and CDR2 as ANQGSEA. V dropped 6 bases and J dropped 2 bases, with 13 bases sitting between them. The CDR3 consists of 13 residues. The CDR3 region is CSVADPTQETQYF. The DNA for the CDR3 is TGCAGCGTCGCGGACCCGACACAAGAGACCCAGTACTTC.

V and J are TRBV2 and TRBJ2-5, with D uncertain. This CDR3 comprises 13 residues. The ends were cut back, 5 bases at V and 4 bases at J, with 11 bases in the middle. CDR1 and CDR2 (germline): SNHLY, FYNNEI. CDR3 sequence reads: CASSPDMGETQYF. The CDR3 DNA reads TGTGCCAGCAGTCCCGACATGGGAGAGACCCAGTACTTC.

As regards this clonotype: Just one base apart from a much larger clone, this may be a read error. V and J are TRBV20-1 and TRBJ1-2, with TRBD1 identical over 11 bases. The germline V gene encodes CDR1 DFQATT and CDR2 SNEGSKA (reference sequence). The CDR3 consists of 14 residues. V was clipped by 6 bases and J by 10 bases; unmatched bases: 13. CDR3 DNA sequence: TGCAGTGCCTTGGTAGGACAGGGGGCTCATGTCTACACCTTC. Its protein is CSALVGQGAHVYTF.

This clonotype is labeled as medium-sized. CDR3 in amino acids: CASSPGGLSYNEQFF. In nucleotides, the CDR3 is TGTGCCAGCAGCCCCGGGGGGCTCTCCTACAATGAGCAGTTCTTC. V and J are TRBV5-4 and TRBJ2-1, with D perhaps matching TRBD2 (7 bases). The length of the CDR3 is 15 residues. Germline V CDR1 and CDR2: SGHNT, YYREEE (reference sequence). The V end lost 4 bases, the J end lost 0 bases, and 11 bases lay between the germline ends.

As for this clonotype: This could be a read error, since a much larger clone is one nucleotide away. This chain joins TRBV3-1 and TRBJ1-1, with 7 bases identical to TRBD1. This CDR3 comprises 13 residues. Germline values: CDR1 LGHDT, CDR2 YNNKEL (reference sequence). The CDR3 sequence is CASSQETGAEASF. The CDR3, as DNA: TGTGCCAGCAGCCAAGAAACAGGGGCTGAAGCTTCCTTT. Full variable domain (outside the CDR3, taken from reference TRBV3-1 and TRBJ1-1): DTAVSQTPKYLVTQMGNDKSIKCEQNLGHDTMYWYKQDSKKFLKIMFSYNNKELIINETVPNRFSPKSPDKAHLNLHINSLELGDSAVYFCASSQETGAEASFGQGTRLTVV.

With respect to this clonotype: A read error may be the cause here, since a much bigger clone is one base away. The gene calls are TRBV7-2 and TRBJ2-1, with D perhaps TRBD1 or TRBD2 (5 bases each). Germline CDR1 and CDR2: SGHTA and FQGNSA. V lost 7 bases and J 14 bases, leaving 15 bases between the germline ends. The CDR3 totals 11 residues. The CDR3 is CASTDGTSKFF. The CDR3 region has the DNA TGTGCCAGCACCGACGGGACCTCGAAGTTCTTC. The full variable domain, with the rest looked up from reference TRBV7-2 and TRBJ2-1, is GAGVSQSPSNKVTEKGKDVELRCDPISGHTALYWYRQSLGQGLEFLIYFQGNSAPDKSGLPSDRFSAERTGGSVSTLTIQRTQQEDSAVYLCASTDGTSKFFGPGTRLTVL.

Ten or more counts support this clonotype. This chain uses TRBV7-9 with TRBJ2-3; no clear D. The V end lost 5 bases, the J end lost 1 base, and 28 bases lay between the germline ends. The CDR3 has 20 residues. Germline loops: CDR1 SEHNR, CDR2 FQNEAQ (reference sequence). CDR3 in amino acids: CASSLRPTDPQKSGTDTQYF. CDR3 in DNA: TGTGCCAGCAGCCTTCGGCCAACGGACCCTCAAAAATCAGGCACAGATACGCAGTATTTT.

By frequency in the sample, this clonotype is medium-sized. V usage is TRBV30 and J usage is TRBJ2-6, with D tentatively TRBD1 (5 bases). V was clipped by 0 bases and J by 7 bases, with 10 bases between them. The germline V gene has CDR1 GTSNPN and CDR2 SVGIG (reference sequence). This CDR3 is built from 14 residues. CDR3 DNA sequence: TGTGCCTGGAGTGTAGGCGACAGAGCCAACGTCCTGACTTTC. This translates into CAWSVGDRANVLTF.

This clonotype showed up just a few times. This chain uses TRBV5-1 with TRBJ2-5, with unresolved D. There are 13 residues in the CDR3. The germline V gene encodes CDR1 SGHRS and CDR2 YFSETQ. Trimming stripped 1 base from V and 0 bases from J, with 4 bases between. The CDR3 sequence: CASSLQYQETQYF. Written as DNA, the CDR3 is TGCGCCAGCAGCTTGCAATACCAAGAGACCCAGTACTTC.

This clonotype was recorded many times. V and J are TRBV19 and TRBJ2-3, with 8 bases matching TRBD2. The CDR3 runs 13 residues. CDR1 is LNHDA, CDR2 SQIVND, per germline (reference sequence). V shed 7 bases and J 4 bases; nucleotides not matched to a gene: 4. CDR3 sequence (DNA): TGTGCCAGTACAAGCGGGGGTGCAGATACGCAGTATTTT. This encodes CASTSGGADTQYF.

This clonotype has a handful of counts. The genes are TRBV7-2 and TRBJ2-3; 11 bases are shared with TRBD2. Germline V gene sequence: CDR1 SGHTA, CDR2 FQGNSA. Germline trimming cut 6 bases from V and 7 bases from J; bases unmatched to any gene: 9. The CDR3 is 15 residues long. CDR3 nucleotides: TGTGCCAGCAGACCTACTAGCGGGGGTACAAATACGCAGTATTTT. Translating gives CASRPTSGGTNTQYF. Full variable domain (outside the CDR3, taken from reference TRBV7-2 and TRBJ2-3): GAGVSQSPSNKVTEKGKDVELRCDPISGHTALYWYRQSLGQGLEFLIYFQGNSAPDKSGLPSDRFSAERTGGSVSTLTIQRTQQEDSAVYLCASRPTSGGTNTQYFGPGTRLTVL.

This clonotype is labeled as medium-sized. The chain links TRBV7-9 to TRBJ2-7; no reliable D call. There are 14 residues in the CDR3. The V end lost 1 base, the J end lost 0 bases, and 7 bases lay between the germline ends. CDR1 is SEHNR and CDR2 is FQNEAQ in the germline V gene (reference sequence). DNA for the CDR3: TGTGCCAGCAGCTTAGATCAAAGCTCCTACGAGCAGTACTTC. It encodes CASSLDQSSYEQYF.

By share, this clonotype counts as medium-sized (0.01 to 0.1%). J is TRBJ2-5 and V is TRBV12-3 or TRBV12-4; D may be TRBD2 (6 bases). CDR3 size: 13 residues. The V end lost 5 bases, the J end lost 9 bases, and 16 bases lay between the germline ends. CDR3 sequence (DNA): TGTGCCAGCAGTGAGTTAGGGGAGGCGGCCCAGTACTTC. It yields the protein CASSELGEAAQYF.

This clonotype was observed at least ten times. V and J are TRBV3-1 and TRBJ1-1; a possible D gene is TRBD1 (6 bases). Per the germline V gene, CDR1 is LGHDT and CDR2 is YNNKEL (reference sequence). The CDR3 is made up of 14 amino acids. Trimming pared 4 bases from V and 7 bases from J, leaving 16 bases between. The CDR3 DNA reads TGTGCCAGCAGCCGTAGGACAGATCAAGTTGAAGCTTTCTTT. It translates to CASSRRTDQVEAFF.

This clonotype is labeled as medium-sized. The CDR3: CASSLGARKLFF. The DNA of the CDR3 is TGTGCCAGCAGCTTAGGGGCTCGAAAACTGTTTTTT. The chain employs TRBV7-9 and TRBJ1-4; D gene unclear. Germline lookup yields CDR1 SEHNR and CDR2 FQNEAQ (reference sequence). The CDR3 totals 12 residues. With 1 base removed from V and 10 bases from J, the gap between germline ends came to 7 bases.

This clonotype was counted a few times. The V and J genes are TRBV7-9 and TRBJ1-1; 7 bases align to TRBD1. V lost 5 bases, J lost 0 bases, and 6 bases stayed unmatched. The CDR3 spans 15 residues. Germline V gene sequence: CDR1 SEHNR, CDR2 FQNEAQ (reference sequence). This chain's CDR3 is CASSRDSLMNTEAFF. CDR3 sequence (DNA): TGTGCCAGCAGCCGGGACAGCCTCATGAACACTGAAGCTTTCTTT.

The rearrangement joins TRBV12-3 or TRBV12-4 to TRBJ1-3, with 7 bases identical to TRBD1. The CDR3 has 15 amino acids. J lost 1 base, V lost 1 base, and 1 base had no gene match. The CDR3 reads CASSLDRGSGNTIYF. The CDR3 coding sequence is TGTGCCAGCAGTTTAGACAGGGGTTCTGGAAACACCATATATTTT.

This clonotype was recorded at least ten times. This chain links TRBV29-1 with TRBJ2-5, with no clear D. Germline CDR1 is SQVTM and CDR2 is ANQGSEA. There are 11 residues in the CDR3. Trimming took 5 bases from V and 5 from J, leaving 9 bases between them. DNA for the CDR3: TGCAGCGTTCAACCTAAGGAGACCCAGTACTTC. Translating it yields CSVQPKETQYF.

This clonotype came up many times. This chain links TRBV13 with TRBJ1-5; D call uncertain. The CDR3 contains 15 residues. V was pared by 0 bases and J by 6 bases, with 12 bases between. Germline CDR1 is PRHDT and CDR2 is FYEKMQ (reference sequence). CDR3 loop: CASSLGGGVGQPQHF. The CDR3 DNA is TGTGCCAGCAGCTTAGGAGGCGGGGTGGGTCAGCCCCAGCATTTT.

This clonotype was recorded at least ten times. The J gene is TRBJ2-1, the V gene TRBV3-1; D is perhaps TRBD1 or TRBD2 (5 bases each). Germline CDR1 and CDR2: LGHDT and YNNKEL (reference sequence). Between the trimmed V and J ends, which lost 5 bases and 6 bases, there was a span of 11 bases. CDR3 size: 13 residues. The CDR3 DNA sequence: TGTGCCAGCAGCTTCGGGACCTTCAATGAGCAGTTCTTC. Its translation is CASSFGTFNEQFF.

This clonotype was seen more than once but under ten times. The CDR3: CASSLEGALFGTQYF. The CDR3 region has the DNA TGTGCCAGCAGCTTAGAGGGGGCGCTTTTTGGGACCCAGTACTTC. The rearrangement links TRBV7-2 to TRBJ2-5; 7 positions agree with TRBD1. CDR1 and CDR2 (germline): SGHTA, FQGNSA. V was clipped by 1 base and J by 7 bases; unmatched bases: 9. CDR3 length: 15 amino acids.

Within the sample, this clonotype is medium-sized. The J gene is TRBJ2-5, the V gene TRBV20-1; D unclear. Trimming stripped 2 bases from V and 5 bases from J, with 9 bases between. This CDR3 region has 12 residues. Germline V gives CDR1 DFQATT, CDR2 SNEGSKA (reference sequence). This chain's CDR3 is CSARSLGETQYF. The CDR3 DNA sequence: TGCAGTGCTAGAAGTCTGGGGGAGACCCAGTACTTC.

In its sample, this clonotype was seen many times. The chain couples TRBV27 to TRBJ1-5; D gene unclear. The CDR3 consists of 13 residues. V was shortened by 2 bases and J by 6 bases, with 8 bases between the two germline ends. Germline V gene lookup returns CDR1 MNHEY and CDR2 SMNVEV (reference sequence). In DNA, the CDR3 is TGTGCCAGCAGTTTAATGGTGGGTCAGCCCCAGCATTTT. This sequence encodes CASSLMVGQPQHF.

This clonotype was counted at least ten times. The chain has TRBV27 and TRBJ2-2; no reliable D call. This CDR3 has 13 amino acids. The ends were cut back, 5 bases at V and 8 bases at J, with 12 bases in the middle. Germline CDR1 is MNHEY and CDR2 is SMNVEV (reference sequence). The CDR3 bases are TGTGCCAGCAGTAACCGGCTTGCTGGGGAGCTGTTTTTT. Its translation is CASSNRLAGELFF.

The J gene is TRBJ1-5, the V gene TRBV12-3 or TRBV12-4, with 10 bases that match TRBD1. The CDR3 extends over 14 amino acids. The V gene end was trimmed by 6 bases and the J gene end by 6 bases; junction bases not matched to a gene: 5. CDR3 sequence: CASSRTGGVQPQHF. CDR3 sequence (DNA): TGTGCCAGCAGCCGGACAGGGGGGGTTCAGCCCCAGCATTTT.

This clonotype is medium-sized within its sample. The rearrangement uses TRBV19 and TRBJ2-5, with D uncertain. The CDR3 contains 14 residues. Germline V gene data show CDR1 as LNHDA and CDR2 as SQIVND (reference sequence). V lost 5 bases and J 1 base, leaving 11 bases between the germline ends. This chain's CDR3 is CASSPTFFQETQYF. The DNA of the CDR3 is TGTGCCAGTAGTCCAACGTTCTTCCAAGAGACCCAGTACTTC.

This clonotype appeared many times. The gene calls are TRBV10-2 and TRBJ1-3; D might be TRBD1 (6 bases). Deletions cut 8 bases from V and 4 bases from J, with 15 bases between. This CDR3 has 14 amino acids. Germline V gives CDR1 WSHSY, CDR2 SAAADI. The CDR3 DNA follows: TGCGCCAGCGCACAAAGGGGGTCCGGAAACACCATATATTTT. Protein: CASAQRGSGNTIYF.